This entry concerns a single T cell receptor beta chain. The target antigen is unknown. The CDR3 spans 17 residues. Germline V gene sequence: CDR1 KGHSH, CDR2 LQKENI. Trimming shortened V by 3 bases and J by 3 bases, and 21 bases separated the two germline ends. This sample stems from a study of cytomegalovirus exposure and HLA in healthy donors. About the research overall: Previous work identified roughly 110 million unique TCR beta sequences from about 179 million T cells.

Amplification used 60 Vbeta primers and 13 Jbeta primers. Libraries were prepared by immunoSEQ multiplex PCR; TCRdb keeps only in-frame clonotypes and omits some of them. Its clone listing holds under 200,000 clones. General study results and limits: Sequencing probably produced one cluster of sequence variants that were highly shared. In a later analysis, productive TCRs from donors in an Asian-associated ancestry cluster reportedly carried fewer N-insertions than the cohort mean.

This TCR was recovered from a man younger than 45 in good health and CMV-seronegative. The chain uses TRBV18 and TRBJ2-7; D is perhaps TRBD2 (6 bases). The material sequenced was PBMCs. CDR3 region: CASSPDRNRDFNYEQYF. The CDR3 DNA sequence: TGTGCCAGCTCACCGGACCGAAACCGGGACTTTAACTACGAGCAGTACTTC.